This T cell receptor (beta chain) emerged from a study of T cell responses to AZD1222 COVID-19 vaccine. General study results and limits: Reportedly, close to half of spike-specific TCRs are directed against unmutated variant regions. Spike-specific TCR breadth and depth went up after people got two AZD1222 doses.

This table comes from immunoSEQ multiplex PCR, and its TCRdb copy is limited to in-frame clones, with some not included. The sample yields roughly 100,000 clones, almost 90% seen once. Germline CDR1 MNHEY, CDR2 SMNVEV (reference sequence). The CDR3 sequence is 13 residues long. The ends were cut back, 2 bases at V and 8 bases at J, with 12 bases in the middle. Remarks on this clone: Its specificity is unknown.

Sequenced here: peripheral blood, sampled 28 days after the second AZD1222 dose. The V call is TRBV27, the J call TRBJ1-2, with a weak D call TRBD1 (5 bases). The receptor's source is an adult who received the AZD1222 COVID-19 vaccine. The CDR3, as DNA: TGTGCCAGCAGTTTACAGGGCGGGGTGGGCTACACCTTC. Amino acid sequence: CASSLQGGVGYTF.